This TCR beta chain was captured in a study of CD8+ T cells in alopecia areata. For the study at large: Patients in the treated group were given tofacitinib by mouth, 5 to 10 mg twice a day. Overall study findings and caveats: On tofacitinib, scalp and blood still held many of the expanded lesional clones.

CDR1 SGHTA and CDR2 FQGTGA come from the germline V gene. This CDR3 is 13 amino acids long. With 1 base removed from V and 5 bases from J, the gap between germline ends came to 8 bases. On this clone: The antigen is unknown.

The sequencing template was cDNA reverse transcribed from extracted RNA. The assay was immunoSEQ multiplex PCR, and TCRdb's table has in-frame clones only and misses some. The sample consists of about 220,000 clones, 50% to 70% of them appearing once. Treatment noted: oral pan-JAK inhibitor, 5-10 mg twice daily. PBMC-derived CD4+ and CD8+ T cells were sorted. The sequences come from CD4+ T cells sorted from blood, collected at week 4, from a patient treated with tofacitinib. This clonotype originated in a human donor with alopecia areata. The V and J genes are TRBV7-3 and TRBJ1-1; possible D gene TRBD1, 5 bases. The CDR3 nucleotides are TGTGCCAGCAGCTTAATCCGGGGGACTGAAGCTTTCTTT. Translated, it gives CASSLIRGTEAFF.